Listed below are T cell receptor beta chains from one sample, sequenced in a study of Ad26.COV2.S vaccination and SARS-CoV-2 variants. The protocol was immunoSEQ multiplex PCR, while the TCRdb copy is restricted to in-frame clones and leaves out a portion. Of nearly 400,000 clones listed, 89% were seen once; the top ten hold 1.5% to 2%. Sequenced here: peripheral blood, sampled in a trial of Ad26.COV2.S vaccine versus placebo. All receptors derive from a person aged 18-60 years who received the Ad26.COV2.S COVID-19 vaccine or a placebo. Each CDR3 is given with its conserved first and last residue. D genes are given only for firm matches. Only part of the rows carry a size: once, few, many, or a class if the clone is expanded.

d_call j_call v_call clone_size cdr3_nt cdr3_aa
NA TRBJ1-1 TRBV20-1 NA TGCAGTGCTAGTGTGGGGGCGGGCACTGAAGCTTTCTTT CSASVGAGTEAFF
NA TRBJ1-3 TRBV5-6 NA TGTGCCAGCAGCTTGGGAACAGGGCAAGGAAACACCATATATTTT CASSLGTGQGNTIYF
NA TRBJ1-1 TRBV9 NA TGTGCCAGCTCAGGCGGTGGACAGGAAGCTTTCTTT CASSGGGQEAFF
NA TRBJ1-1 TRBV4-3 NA TGCGCCAGCAGCCAAGAGGGGGGGCGGCACACTGAAGCTTTCTTT CASSQEGGRHTEAFF
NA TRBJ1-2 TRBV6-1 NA TGTGCCAGCAGTGAAGCAGGCAGGGTACATGGCTACACCTTC CASSEAGRVHGYTF
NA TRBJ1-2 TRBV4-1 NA TGCGCCAGCAGCTATAGCCGGGAACCCAACTATGGCTACACCTTC CASSYSREPNYGYTF
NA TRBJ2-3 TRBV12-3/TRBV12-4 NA TGTGCCAGCACCCAGATAGATACGCAGTATTTT CASTQIDTQYF
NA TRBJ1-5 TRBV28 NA TGTGCCAGCAGTTTACGACAGCCCCAGCATTTT CASSLRQPQHF
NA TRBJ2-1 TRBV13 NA TGTGCCAGCAGCTCTCAGGACTATGAGCAGTTCTTC CASSSQDYEQFF
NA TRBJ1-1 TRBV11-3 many TGTGCCAGCAGCTTAGCCCCAGGGACGAACACTGAAGCTTTCTTT CASSLAPGTNTEAFF
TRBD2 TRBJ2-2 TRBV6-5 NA TGTGCCAGCAGTCCCAGCGGGAGGGCCTCGGGGGAGCTGTTTTTT CASSPSGRASGELFF
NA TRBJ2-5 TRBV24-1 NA TGTGCCACCAGTGATTTTGATACTTCGGGGTACAAAGAGACCCAGTACTTC CATSDFDTSGYKETQYF
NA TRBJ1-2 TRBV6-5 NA TGTGCCAGCATTTCCCCAGGAACTAACTATGGCTACACCTTC CASISPGTNYGYTF
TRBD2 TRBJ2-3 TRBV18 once TGTGCCAGCTCACCAAAGGGGCTAGCGGGAGTGAATACGCAGTATTTT CASSPKGLAGVNTQYF
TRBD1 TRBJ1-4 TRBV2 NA TGTGCCAGCAGTGCGGACAGGGGAGGAAAACTGTTTTTT CASSADRGGKLFF
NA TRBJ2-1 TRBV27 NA TGTGCCAGCAGTTTTTATTCCACCGGGTACAATGAGCAGTTCTTC CASSFYSTGYNEQFF
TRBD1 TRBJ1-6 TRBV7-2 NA TGTGCCAGCAGCTTAGTGAGGGGACAGGGTAATTCACCCCTCCACTTT CASSLVRGQGNSPLHF
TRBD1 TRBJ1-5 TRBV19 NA TGTGCCAGTAGTCCCAGGGGGTTGGGACAGCCCCAGCATTTT CASSPRGLGQPQHF
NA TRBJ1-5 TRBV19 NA TGTGCCAGTAGTATCCAGGGAAGGGAGAATCAGCCCCAGCATTTT CASSIQGRENQPQHF
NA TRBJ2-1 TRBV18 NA TGTGCCAGCTCACCAAGGAGTCCCACTTCGGGCTACAATGAGCAGTTCTTC CASSPRSPTSGYNEQFF
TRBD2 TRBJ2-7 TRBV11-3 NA TGTGCCAGCAGCGTAGCGGGAGGCCCCTACGAGCAGTACTTC CASSVAGGPYEQYF
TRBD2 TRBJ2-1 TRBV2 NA TGTGCCAGCAGTGAAGTCGGAGCGGGAGGGTTCAATGAGCAGTTCTTC CASSEVGAGGFNEQFF
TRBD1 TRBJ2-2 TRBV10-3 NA TGTGCCATCAGTGCCACAGGGGTCACCGGGGAGCTGTTTTTT CAISATGVTGELFF
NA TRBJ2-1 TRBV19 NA TGTGCCAGTAGTATAGTCCAGGCATCCTACAATGAGCAGTTCTTC CASSIVQASYNEQFF
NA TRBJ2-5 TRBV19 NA TGTGCCAGCAGATCTTTAGGTGAAGGAGGAGAGACCCAGTACTTC CASRSLGEGGETQYF
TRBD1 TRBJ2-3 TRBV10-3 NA TGTGCCATCCGGGACAGGGAGACAGATACGCAGTATTTT CAIRDRETDTQYF
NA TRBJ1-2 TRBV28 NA TGTGCCAGCAAGGGCGGTACGGGAGGCTACACCTTC CASKGGTGGYTF
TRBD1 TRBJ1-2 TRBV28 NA TGTGCCAGCAGTCTGACAGGGGCGGATTATGGCTACACCTTC CASSLTGADYGYTF
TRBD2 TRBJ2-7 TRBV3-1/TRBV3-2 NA TGTGCCAGCAGCCGAACTCTTCTAGCGGGGAAAAACGAGCAGTACTTC CASSRTLLAGKNEQYF
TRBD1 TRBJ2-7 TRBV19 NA TGTGCCAGTAGTCTTCGACAGGGTGTTCTGACGCAGTACTTC CASSLRQGVLTQYF
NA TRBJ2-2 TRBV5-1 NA TGCGCCAGCAGCCCCAATCGGGCCGGGGAGCTGTTTTTT CASSPNRAGELFF
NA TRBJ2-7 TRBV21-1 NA TGTGCCAGCAGCAATAAAGACACGGGACCGGGGGCGCCCGACGTCTGGGACTACGAGCAGTACTTC CASSNKDTGPGAPDVWDYEQYF
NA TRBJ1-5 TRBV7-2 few TGTGCCAGCAGCTTACGGGGACAAGTTTATCAGCCCCAGCATTTT CASSLRGQVYQPQHF
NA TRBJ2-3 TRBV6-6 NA TGTGCCACCCCAACCCATTCACTAGCATCGGATACGCAGTATTTT CATPTHSLASDTQYF
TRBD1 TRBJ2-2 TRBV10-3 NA TGTGCCATCAGGTCCGGGACAGGGAAATTCGGCGGGGAGCTGTTTTTT CAIRSGTGKFGGELFF
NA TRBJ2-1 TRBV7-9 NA TGTGCCAGCAGTCCCTCCAGGGGAATGGGGGACAATGAGCAGTTCTTC CASSPSRGMGDNEQFF
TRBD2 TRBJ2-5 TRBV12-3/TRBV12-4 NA TGTGCCAGCAGCAGGGAGGGGGAGACCCAGTACTTC CASSREGETQYF
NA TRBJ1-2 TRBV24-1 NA TGTGCCACCAGTGAGTCCGGGACCAACCGAGCCTATGGCTACACCTTC CATSESGTNRAYGYTF
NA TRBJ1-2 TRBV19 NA TGTGCCAGTAGTACCTATCCCAGGACAGCCCGAAGGGGCTACACCTTC CASSTYPRTARRGYTF
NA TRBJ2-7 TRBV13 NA TGTGCCAGCAGCTCCGACAGGTACGAGCAGTACTTC CASSSDRYEQYF
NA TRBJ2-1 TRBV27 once TGTGCCAGCAGAGGCCTGAGCTCCTACAATGAGCAGTTCTTC CASRGLSSYNEQFF
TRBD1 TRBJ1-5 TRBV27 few TGTGCCAGCAGGAGAACTCAGGGGGACAATCAGCCCCAGCATTTT CASRRTQGDNQPQHF
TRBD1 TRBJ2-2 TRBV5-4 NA TGTGCCAGCAGCCCCGACAGGGGGGTGAAAACCGGGGAGCTGTTTTTT CASSPDRGVKTGELFF
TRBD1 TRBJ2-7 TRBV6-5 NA TGTGCCGCAGGAATCACCTCCAGGGGGCCCAACGAGCAGTACTTC CAAGITSRGPNEQYF
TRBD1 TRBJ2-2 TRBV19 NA TGTGCCAGTAGTAGGGGACAGGCTTCCACCGGGGAGCTGTTTTTT CASSRGQASTGELFF
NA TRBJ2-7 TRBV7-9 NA TGTGCCAGCAGTTCCACAGTTGAAGAGCAGTACTTC CASSSTVEEQYF
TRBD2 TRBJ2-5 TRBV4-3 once TGCGCCAGCAGCCAGAGCGGGAGTAGTATAGAGACCCAGTACTTC CASSQSGSSIETQYF
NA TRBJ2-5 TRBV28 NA TGTGCCAGCAGTTCGAGGAGGGAGACCCAGTACTTC CASSSRRETQYF
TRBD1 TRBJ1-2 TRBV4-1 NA TGCGCCAGCAGCCAAGTTGGGCAGGGGGTTCAGGGCTACACCTTC CASSQVGQGVQGYTF
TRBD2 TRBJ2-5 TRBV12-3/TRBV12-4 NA TGTGCCAGCAGCTTACTAGCGGAAGAGACCCAGTACTTC CASSLLAEETQYF
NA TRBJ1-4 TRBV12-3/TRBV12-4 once TGTGCCAGCAGTTTGACCGGTGAAAAACTGTTTTTT CASSLTGEKLFF
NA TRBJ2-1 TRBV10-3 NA TGTGCCATCGGGACTACAGGGTTCGGTGAGCAGTTCTTC CAIGTTGFGEQFF
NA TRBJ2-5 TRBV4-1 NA TGCGCCAGCAGCCTAACAGGCCCTCACCAAGAGACCCAGTACTTC CASSLTGPHQETQYF
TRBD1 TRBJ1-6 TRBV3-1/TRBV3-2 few TGTGCCAGCAGCGCCCGGACAGGTCTCTCACCCCTCCACTTT CASSARTGLSPLHF
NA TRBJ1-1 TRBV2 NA TGTGCCAGCAGGGTCACTGAAGCTTTCTTT CASRVTEAFF